Each of the 32 T cell receptor beta chains below was sequenced from the same sample in a study of technical replicates of blood from four donors. Only in-frame clones appear in the TCRdb table, and some are missing; sequencing was by immunoSEQ multiplex PCR. The sample lists tens of thousands of clones, around 90% seen once, with around 0.34% in the top ten. The sequencing input was T cells isolated from PBMCs. The receptors derive from a human donor in good health.

The chain couples TRBV10-3 to TRBJ1-1; the match to TRBD1 covers 7 bases. The germline V gene has CDR1 ENHRY and CDR2 SYGVKD. The V and J ends lost 6 bases and 1 base, in that order; junction bases with no gene match: 8. The CDR3 runs to 15 residues. The CDR3 region is CAISQDDRENTEAFF. CDR3 nucleotide sequence: TGTGCCATCAGCCAAGATGACAGGGAGAACACTGAAGCTTTCTTT.

V usage is TRBV7-8 and J usage is TRBJ2-2; 9 bases line up with TRBD2. This CDR3 is 16 amino acids long. V dropped 5 bases and J dropped 7; count of bases not matched to a gene: 11. Germline V CDR1 and CDR2: SGHVS, FQNEAQ. The CDR3: CASSPRIAGANGELFF. The DNA of the CDR3 is TGTGCCAGCAGCCCCCGAATAGCGGGAGCTAACGGGGAGCTGTTTTTT.

The chain couples TRBV7-3 to TRBJ2-5, with a possible D match to TRBD2 (5 bases). V gave up 5 bases and J gave up 4 bases, with 14 bases separating them. There are 14 residues in the CDR3. In germline, CDR1 is SGHTA, CDR2 FQGTGA. The DNA for the CDR3 is TGTGCCAGCAGCCCCGATCCGGGGTCAGAGACCCAGTACTTC. This gives the protein CASSPDPGSETQYF. The full variable domain, with the rest looked up from reference TRBV7-3 and TRBJ2-5, is GAGVSQTPSNKVTEKGKYVELRCDPISGHTALYWYRQSLGQGPEFLIYFQGTGAADDSGLPNDRFFAVRPEGSVSTLKIQRTERGDSAVYLCASSPDPGSETQYFGPGTRLLVL.

The chain combines TRBV6-1 with TRBJ2-1; D call uncertain. The CDR3 loop spans 15 amino acids. Germline CDR1 MNHNS, CDR2 SASEGT. The V end lost 1 base, the J end lost 7 bases, and 14 bases lay between the germline ends. The CDR3 DNA reads as TGTGCCAGCAGTGAAGGTAGATACTACTCGAATGAGCAGTTCTTC. Residues: CASSEGRYYSNEQFF.

This sequence joins TRBV10-3 and TRBJ2-7; 8 bases map to TRBD2. CDR3 length: 16 amino acids. The V gene end was trimmed by 2 bases and the J gene end by 0 bases; junction bases not matched to a gene: 6. In germline, CDR1 is ENHRY, CDR2 SYGVKD. The chain's CDR3 is CAISEMVAGNSYEQYF. CDR3 DNA sequence: TGTGCCATCAGTGAGATGGTAGCGGGGAACTCCTACGAGCAGTACTTC.

V gene TRBV2 combines with J gene TRBJ2-3; 11 nucleotides match TRBD2. Germline V CDR1 and CDR2: SNHLY, FYNNEI. The junction had 1 base not matched to a gene; V was cut back by 6 bases and J by 2 bases. The CDR3 runs 14 residues. The CDR3 reads CASRTSGNTDTQYF. The CDR3 nucleotides read TGTGCCAGCAGGACTAGCGGGAACACAGATACGCAGTATTTT.

This chain links TRBV6-4 with TRBJ2-7; no reliable D call. V was pared by 2 bases and J by 4 bases, with 3 bases between. The CDR3 extends over 11 amino acids. Germline V gives CDR1 MRHNA, CDR2 SNTAGT. CDR3 in DNA: TGTGCCAGCAGTGACCAATACGAGCAGTACTTC. Translating gives CASSDQYEQYF.

This clone was recorded only once. The chain employs TRBV4-3 and TRBJ2-7, with a weak D call TRBD2 (6 bases). Trimming took off 1 base at V and 1 base at J, with 17 bases between the two ends. CDR3 size: 17 residues. The V gene's germline CDR1 is LGHNA and CDR2 YSLEER. CDR3 protein: CASSQAFGGTPSYEQYF. CDR3 in DNA: TGCGCCAGCAGCCAAGCGTTCGGCGGGACTCCATCCTACGAGCAGTACTTC.

A few counts support this clone. This chain connects TRBV2 to TRBJ1-1; D is uncertain. This CDR3 comprises 15 residues. Germline-derived CDR1 and CDR2 are SNHLY and FYNNEI. The V gene lost 1 base and the J gene lost 0 bases, with 9 bases spanning the gap. CDR3 sequence (DNA): TGTGCCAGCAGTGAAGTCCGGGGTCTGAACACTGAAGCTTTCTTT. It codes for CASSEVRGLNTEAFF.

The rearrangement joins TRBV5-4 to TRBJ2-2; D perhaps matches TRBD1 (6 bases). Trimming removed 2 bases at V and 5 bases at J, with 13 bases between. This CDR3 is 15 amino acids long. Germline lookup yields CDR1 SGHNT and CDR2 YYREEE (reference sequence). The CDR3 sequence: CASSLPGHRTGELFF. CDR3 nucleotides: TGTGCCAGCAGCTTACCGGGACACCGAACCGGGGAGCTGTTTTTT.

V is TRBV7-2 and J is TRBJ2-1; possibly TRBD2 for D (6 bases). Trimming removed 5 bases at V and 8 bases at J, with 19 bases between. The CDR3 covers 15 residues. The germline CDR1 and CDR2 sequences are SGHTA and FQGNSA. The CDR3 sequence: CASSAAAGRVHEQFF. The CDR3 DNA follows: TGTGCCAGCAGCGCGGCCGCGGGAAGGGTCCATGAGCAGTTCTTC.

This sequence joins TRBV2 and TRBJ1-3; 7 nucleotides align to TRBD1. V was clipped by 6 bases and J by 0 bases; unmatched bases: 8. The CDR3 has 16 amino acids. Germline-derived CDR1 and CDR2 are SNHLY and FYNNEI. The chain's CDR3 is CASRQGTEPSGNTIYF. The CDR3 DNA is TGTGCCAGCAGACAAGGGACAGAGCCCTCTGGAAACACCATATATTTT.

DNA for the CDR3: TGTGCCAGCAGTCTACCGAGTAGCGGGAGTAATGAGCAGTTCTTC. This encodes CASSLPSSGSNEQFF. The chain is built from TRBV27 and TRBJ2-1; 9 nucleotides match TRBD2. This CDR3 has 15 residues. Trimming took 5 bases from V and 7 from J; bases not matched to a gene: 9. Germline CDR1 is MNHEY and CDR2 is SMNVEV (reference sequence).

This chain uses TRBV6-1 with TRBJ1-1; a weak D match, TRBD1 (6 bases). Trimming pared 1 base from V and 0 bases from J, leaving 18 bases between. The CDR3 is made up of 18 amino acids. CDR1 MNHNS and CDR2 SASEGT come from the germline V gene. CDR3 DNA: TGTGCCAGCAGTGAAGAGGCATCCAGGACAGAATTGAACACTGAAGCTTTCTTT. Amino acids: CASSEEASRTELNTEAFF.

J is TRBJ2-1 and V is TRBV11-2, with TRBD2 matching 15 bases. Germline CDR1 SGHAT, CDR2 FQNNGV. V dropped 6 bases and J dropped 9; count of bases not matched to a gene: 15. The CDR3 extends over 18 amino acids. The CDR3 reads CASRFYRGLAGGSGEQFF. The DNA for the CDR3 is TGTGCCAGCAGGTTTTACAGGGGACTAGCGGGAGGTAGTGGTGAGCAGTTCTTC.

The V gene is TRBV28, the J gene TRBJ1-2, with D possibly TRBD1 on 6 matching bases. The germline gives CDR1 MDHEN, CDR2 SYDVKM. CDR3 size: 13 residues. The ends were cut back, 5 bases at V and 2 bases at J, with 9 bases in the middle. CDR3 sequence reads: CASSPTGNYGYTF. The CDR3 nucleotides are TGTGCCAGCAGTCCTACAGGGAACTATGGCTACACCTTC.

The chain combines TRBV11-2 with TRBJ2-7, with TRBD2 matching 12 bases. V gave up 6 bases and J gave up 6 bases; unmatched junction bases: 9. In germline, CDR1 is SGHAT, CDR2 FQNNGV. CDR3 length: 15 amino acids. The CDR3 DNA is TGTGCCAGCAGTGACCCGGGACTAGCGGGCGTCGAGCAGTACTTC. Translating it yields CASSDPGLAGVEQYF.

This chain joins TRBV10-3 and TRBJ2-1; no clear D. The CDR3 length is 16 residues. Deletions cut 7 bases from V and 0 bases from J, with 16 bases between. In germline, CDR1 is ENHRY, CDR2 SYGVKD. The DNA for the CDR3 is TGTGCCATCACCTCGACTGGAAGGCGCTCCTACAATGAGCAGTTCTTC. This encodes CAITSTGRRSYNEQFF.

This clone was recorded only once. This chain's CDR3 is CASSSHYEQYF. For the CDR3, the DNA is TGTGCCAGCAGCTCACACTACGAGCAGTACTTC. V and J are TRBV16 and TRBJ2-7, with D unresolved. The V gene's germline CDR1 is KGHSY and CDR2 FQNENV. Trimming stripped 5 bases from V and 3 bases from J, with 5 bases between. The CDR3 has 11 residues.

The rearrangement links TRBV4-3 to TRBJ2-2; D gene uncertain. The CDR3 loop spans 14 amino acids. V lost 5 bases to trimming and J lost 0 bases, with 7 bases between them. Per germline, CDR1 LGHNA and CDR2 YSLEER. The CDR3 region has the DNA TGCGCCAGCAGCTTTACAGCGAACACCGGGGAGCTGTTTTTT. Amino acid sequence: CASSFTANTGELFF.

The V and J genes are TRBV30 and TRBJ2-7; TRBD1 matches 12 bases. This CDR3 has 14 residues. With V trimmed by 3 bases and J by 6 bases, 6 bases remained unmatched. Germline loops: CDR1 GTSNPN, CDR2 SVGIG (reference sequence). DNA of the CDR3: TGTGCCTGGAGCCCGGGACAGGGGGCTTTCGAGCAGTACTTC. This sequence encodes CAWSPGQGAFEQYF.

The chain recombines TRBV30 with TRBJ1-2; a possible D gene is TRBD1 (5 bases). This CDR3 has 15 amino acids. Per germline, CDR1 GTSNPN and CDR2 SVGIG (reference sequence). Trimming shortened V by 2 bases and J by 3 bases, and 16 bases separated the two germline ends. The CDR3 nucleotides read TGTGCCTGGAGTACTGGCAGGGAGGAAGACTATGGCTACACCTTC. Its translation is CAWSTGREEDYGYTF.

CDR3 sequence: CASSRYRERDTEAFF. The CDR3 nucleotides are TGTGCCAGCAGCCGATACAGGGAAAGGGACACTGAAGCTTTCTTT. The V gene is TRBV11-3, the J gene TRBJ1-1; tentatively, D is TRBD1 (6 bases). Trimming left V 5 bases short and J 3 bases short, with 16 bases between. From germline, CDR1 is SGHNT and CDR2 YENEEA. The CDR3 extends over 15 amino acids.

This clone has only one observation. This chain uses TRBV7-3 with TRBJ1-1; the D is unclear. Germline CDR1 and CDR2: SGHTA and FQGTGA. Deletions cut 6 bases from V and 1 base from J, with 9 bases between. The CDR3 extends over 13 amino acids. The CDR3: CASSLTSNTEAFF. The CDR3 DNA reads as TGTGCCAGCAGTCTTACTTCGAACACTGAAGCTTTCTTT.

The chain has TRBV10-3 and TRBJ2-3, with 8 bases identical to TRBD1. J gave up 3 bases and V 7 bases, and 6 bases lay outside the gene matches. This CDR3 comprises 14 residues. CDR1 and CDR2 from the germline V gene are ENHRY and SYGVKD. The CDR3 DNA is TGTGCCATCACTGGACAGGGTGTAACAGATACGCAGTATTTT. Protein sequence: CAITGQGVTDTQYF.

The rearrangement joins TRBV2 to TRBJ1-5, with a weak D call TRBD1 (6 bases). Germline V gene data show CDR1 as SNHLY and CDR2 as FYNNEI. Trimming pared 10 bases from V and 4 bases from J, leaving 17 bases between. The length of the CDR3 is 14 residues. The CDR3 DNA is TGTGCCATAGTTCGGGACATTAATAATCAGCCCCAGCATTTT. Amino acids: CAIVRDINNQPQHF.

The chain employs TRBV6-6 and TRBJ2-7; a possible D gene is TRBD2 (5 bases). The ends were cut back, 6 bases at V and 2 bases at J, with 14 bases in the middle. CDR1 is MNHNY and CDR2 is SVGAGI in the germline V gene (reference sequence). This CDR3 contains 14 residues. The CDR3 here is CASSPVRGTYEQYF. As DNA, the CDR3 is TGTGCCAGCAGCCCTGTTAGAGGGACCTACGAGCAGTACTTC.

The gene calls are TRBV9 and TRBJ2-1; 9 nucleotides match TRBD1. There are 16 residues in the CDR3. Trimming at V came to 4 bases and at J to 4 bases, leaving 9 bases not matched to a gene. Germline CDR1 reads SGDLS; CDR2 reads YYNGEE. CDR3 DNA: TGTGCCAGCAGCTCCCACAGGGGGCGAGGGTACAATGAGCAGTTCTTC. Translated, it gives CASSSHRGRGYNEQFF.

This chain connects TRBV29-1 to TRBJ1-5, with D perhaps matching TRBD1 (6 bases). Between the trimmed V and J ends, which lost 4 bases and 1 base, there was a span of 17 bases. The CDR3 is 16 residues long. CDR1 SQVTM and CDR2 ANQGSEA come from the germline V gene. The CDR3 bases are TGCAGCGTTGTCGTACAGGGACGGGACAGCAATCAGCCCCAGCATTTT. Translating gives CSVVVQGRDSNQPQHF. The complete variable domain, with remaining parts taken from reference TRBV29-1 and TRBJ1-5, reads SAVISQKPSRDICQRGTSLTIQCQVDSQVTMMFWYRQQPGQSLTLIATANQGSEATYESGFVIDKFPISRPNLTFSTLTVSNMSPEDSSIYLCSVVVQGRDSNQPQHFGDGTRLSIL.

The V and J genes are TRBV7-3 and TRBJ2-1; 9 bases are shared with TRBD2. The CDR3 consists of 19 residues. Trimming cost V 8 bases and J 1 base; bases outside gene matches: 18. CDR1 is SGHTA and CDR2 is FQGTGA in the germline V gene. CDR3 nucleotide sequence: TGTGCCAGCTCTAAAACACCGGGGGCTAGCGGGATTTCCTACAATGAGCAGTTCTTC. Protein: CASSKTPGASGISYNEQFF. Complete variable domain (other parts from reference TRBV7-3 and TRBJ2-1): GAGVSQTPSNKVTEKGKYVELRCDPISGHTALYWYRQSLGQGPEFLIYFQGTGAADDSGLPNDRFFAVRPEGSVSTLKIQRTERGDSAVYLCASSKTPGASGISYNEQFFGPGTRLTVL.

As concerns this clone: This CDR3 is also generated by other DNA sequences in the sample. The rearrangement uses TRBV28 and TRBJ1-2; weak D call: TRBD1 (6 bases). Germline CDR1 reads MDHEN; CDR2 reads SYDVKM. The CDR3 has 12 residues. V lost 6 bases and J lost 4, with 9 bases in between. CDR3 in amino acids: CASSLGGYGYTF. As DNA, the CDR3 is TGTGCCAGCAGCCTAGGGGGCTATGGCTACACCTTC.

The rearrangement joins TRBV19 to TRBJ1-2; 8 positions agree with TRBD1. Unmatched junction bases numbered 6, after V lost 1 base and J lost 8 bases. Germline lookup yields CDR1 LNHDA and CDR2 SQIVND (reference sequence). This CDR3 contains 14 residues. Here the CDR3 reads CASSIGDRGLGYTF. CDR3 in DNA: TGTGCCAGTAGTATAGGTGACAGGGGATTGGGCTACACCTTC.